This T cell receptor (beta chain) came from a study of vaccination and CD4 T cells after COVID-19. About the research overall: Cells were stimulated with overlapping spike peptides from SARS-CoV-2, HCoV-NL63, HCoV-OC43 and HCoV-229E.

The treatment here: roughly 10-day PBMC culture with coronavirus spike peptide pools or control peptides (ViraFEST assay). About 1.9 million PBMCs went into each well for culture with 8 to 10 IU/ml IL-2 and around 10 ug/ml peptide pools. A remark on this clonotype: What it binds is not known.

The germline V and J ends were trimmed by 0 bases and 3 bases, with 9 bases remaining between them. CDR1 and CDR2 (germline): SGDLS, YYNGEE. CDR3 length: 14 amino acids. Sequenced with the Oncomine TCR Beta short-read assay was DNA taken from cultured CD4+ T cells. Each CDR3 protein gets one entry after TCRdb re-called the PCR reads with MiXCR. The table shows under 15,000 distinct CDR3 sequences, with 36% occurring only once. The sequenced sample was cultured CD4+ T cells from blood. This clonotype was sampled from a human donor with COVID-19. The rearrangement joins TRBV9 to TRBJ1-2, with a tentative D call TRBD1 (5 bases). CDR3 sequence: CASSVAGTDYGYTF. CDR3 bases: TGTGCCAGCAGCGTAGCGGGGACGGACTATGGCTACACCTTC. Full variable domain (missing parts from reference TRBV9 and TRBJ1-2): DSGVTQTPKHLITATGQRVTLRCSPRSGDLSVYWYQQSLDQGLQFLIQYYNGEERAKGNILERFSAQQFPDLHSELNLSSLELGDSALYFCASSVAGTDYGYTFGSGTRLTVV.